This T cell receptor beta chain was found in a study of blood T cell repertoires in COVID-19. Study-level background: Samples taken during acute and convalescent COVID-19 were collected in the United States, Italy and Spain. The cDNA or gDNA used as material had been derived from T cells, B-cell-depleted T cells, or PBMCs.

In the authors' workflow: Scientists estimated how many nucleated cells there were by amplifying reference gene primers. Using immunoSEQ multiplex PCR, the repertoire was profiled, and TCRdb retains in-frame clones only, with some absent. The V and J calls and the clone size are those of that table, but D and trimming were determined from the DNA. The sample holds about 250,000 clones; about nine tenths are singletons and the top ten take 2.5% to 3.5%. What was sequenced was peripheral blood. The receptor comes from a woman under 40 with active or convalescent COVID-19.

Here the CDR3 DNA reads TGCGCCAGCAGCTTGGCGGTTCAGGGGGGGAACACTGAAGCTTTCTTT. Translated: CASSLAVQGGNTEAFF. The chain recombines TRBV5-1 with TRBJ1-1; 7 nucleotides line up with TRBD1. Trimming took 0 bases from V and 1 from J; bases not matched to a gene: 6. CDR1 is SGHRS and CDR2 is YFSETQ in the germline V gene. The CDR3 contains 16 residues.